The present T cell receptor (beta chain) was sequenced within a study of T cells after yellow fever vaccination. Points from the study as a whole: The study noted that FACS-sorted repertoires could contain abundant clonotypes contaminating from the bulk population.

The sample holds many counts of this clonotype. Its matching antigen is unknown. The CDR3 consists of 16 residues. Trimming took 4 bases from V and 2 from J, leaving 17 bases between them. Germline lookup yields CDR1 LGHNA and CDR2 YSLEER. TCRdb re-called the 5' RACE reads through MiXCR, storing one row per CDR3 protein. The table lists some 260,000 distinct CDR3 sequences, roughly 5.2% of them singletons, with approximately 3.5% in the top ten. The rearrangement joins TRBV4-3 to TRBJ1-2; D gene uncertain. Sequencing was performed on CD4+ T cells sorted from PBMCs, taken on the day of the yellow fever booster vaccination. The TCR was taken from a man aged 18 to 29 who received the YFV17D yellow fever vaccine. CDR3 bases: TGCGCCAGCAGCCTGATTCCCTCAAGTGGAAACTATGGCTACACCTTC. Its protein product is CASSLIPSSGNYGYTF.